This T cell receptor beta chain emerged from a study of blood T cell repertoires in COVID-19. As for the study in general: The United States, Italy and Spain were the sources of the acute and convalescent COVID-19 samples. T cells, B-cell-depleted T cells, or PBMCs supplied cDNA or gDNA.

Original processing notes: Reference gene primer amplification in the assay estimated nucleated cell counts. Measured with immunoSEQ multiplex PCR; TCRdb has only the in-frame clones, and not every one. The V and J calls and the clone size are those of that table, but D and trimming were determined from the DNA. The sample includes 100,000 to 150,000 clones, about four fifths of them seen just once. J was trimmed by 4 bases and V by 2 bases; bases with no gene match: 11. This CDR3 is built from 16 residues. Germline V gene data show CDR1 as SQVTM and CDR2 as ANQGSEA. Enrolment of Seattle patients took place during active infection, and they were followed longitudinally.

Sample: peripheral blood. The receptor was derived from a man aged 30 to 45 with COVID-19, enrolled during active disease. The V gene is TRBV29-1, the J gene TRBJ2-1, with TRBD2 matching over 7 bases. CDR3 in amino acids: CSVERFGLVRYNEQFF. The CDR3 bases are TGCAGCGTTGAACGCTTTGGACTAGTGAGATACAATGAGCAGTTCTTC.